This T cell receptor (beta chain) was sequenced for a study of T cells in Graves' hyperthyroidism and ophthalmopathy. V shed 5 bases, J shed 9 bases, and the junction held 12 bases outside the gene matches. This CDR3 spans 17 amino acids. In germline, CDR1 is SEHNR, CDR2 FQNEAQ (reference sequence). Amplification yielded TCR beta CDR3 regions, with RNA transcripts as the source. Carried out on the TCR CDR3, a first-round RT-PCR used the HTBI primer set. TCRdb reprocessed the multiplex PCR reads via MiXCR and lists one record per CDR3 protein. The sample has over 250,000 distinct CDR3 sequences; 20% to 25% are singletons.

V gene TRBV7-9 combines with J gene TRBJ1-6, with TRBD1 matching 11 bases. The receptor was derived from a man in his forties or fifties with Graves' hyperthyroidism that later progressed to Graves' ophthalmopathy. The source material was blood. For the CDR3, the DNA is TGTGCCAGCAGCCCCGGGACAGGGGGAGTGCTGCGTTCACCCCTCCACTTT. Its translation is CASSPGTGGVLRSPLHF.